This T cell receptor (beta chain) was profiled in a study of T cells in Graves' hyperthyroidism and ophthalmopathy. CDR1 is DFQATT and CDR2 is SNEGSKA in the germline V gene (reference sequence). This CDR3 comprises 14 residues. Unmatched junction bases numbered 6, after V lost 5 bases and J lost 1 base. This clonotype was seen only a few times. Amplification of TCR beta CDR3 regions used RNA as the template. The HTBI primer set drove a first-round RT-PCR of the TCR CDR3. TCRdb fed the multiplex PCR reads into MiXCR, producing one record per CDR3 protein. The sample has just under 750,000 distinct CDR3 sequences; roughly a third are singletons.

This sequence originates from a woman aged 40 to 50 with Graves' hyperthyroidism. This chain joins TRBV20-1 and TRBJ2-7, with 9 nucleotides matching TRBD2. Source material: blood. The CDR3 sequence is CSAAGLAMSYEQYF. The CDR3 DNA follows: TGCAGTGCTGCCGGACTAGCGATGTCCTACGAGCAGTACTTC.